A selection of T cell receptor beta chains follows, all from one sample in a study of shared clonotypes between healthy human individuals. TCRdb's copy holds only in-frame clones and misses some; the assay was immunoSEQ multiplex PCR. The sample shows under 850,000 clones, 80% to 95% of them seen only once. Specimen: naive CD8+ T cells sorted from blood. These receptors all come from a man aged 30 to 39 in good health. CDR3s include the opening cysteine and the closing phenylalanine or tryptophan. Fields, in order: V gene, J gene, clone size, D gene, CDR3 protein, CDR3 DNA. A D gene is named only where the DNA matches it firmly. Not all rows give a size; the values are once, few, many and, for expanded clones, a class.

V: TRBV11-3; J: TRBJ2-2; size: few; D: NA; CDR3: CASSPPSVGELFF; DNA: TGTGCCAGCAGCCCCCCGAGTGTCGGGGAGCTGTTTTTT
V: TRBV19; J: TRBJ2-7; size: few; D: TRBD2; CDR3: CASSPQVAGAYNEQYF; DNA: TGTGCCAGTAGTCCTCAGGTGGCGGGAGCATACAACGAGCAGTACTTC
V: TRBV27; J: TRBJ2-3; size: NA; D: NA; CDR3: CASSSLRPGASTDTQYF; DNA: TGTGCCAGCAGTTCCCTTAGACCCGGGGCCAGCACAGATACGCAGTATTTT
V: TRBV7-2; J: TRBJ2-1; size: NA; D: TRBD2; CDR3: CASSAWISGNFYNEQFF; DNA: TGTGCCAGCAGCGCCTGGATTAGCGGGAACTTCTACAATGAGCAGTTCTTC
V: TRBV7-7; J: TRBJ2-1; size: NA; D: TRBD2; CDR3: CASSLERAGYNEQFF; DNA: TGTGCCAGCAGCTTAGAACGAGCGGGATACAATGAGCAGTTCTTC
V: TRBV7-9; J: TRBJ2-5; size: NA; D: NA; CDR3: CASSLSTASYQETQYF; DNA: TGTGCCAGCAGCTTAAGTACAGCATCGTACCAAGAGACCCAGTACTTC
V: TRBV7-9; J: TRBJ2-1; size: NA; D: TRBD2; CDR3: CASSDVGTSGNNEQFF; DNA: TGTGCCAGCAGCGACGTCGGGACTAGCGGAAACAATGAGCAGTTCTTC
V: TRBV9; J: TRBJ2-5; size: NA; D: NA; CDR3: CASSPRLDGYQETQYF; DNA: TGTGCCAGCAGCCCCCGACTGGACGGGTACCAAGAGACCCAGTACTTC
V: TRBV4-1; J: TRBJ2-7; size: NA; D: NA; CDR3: CASSRRDSEISYEQYF; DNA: TGCGCCAGCAGCCGGAGGGACAGTGAGATCTCCTACGAGCAGTACTTC
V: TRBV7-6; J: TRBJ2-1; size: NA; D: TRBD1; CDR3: CASSLGGGTGGSSSYNEQFF; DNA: TGTGCCAGCAGCTTAGGGGGTGGGACAGGGGGCTCCAGCTCCTACAATGAGCAGTTCTTC
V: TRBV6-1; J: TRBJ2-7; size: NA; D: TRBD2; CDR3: CASSGEDLREVSSYEQYF; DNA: TGTGCCAGCAGTGGAGAGGACTTGCGGGAGGTTAGCTCCTACGAGCAGTACTTC
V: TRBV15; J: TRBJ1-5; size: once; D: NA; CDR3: CATSTYTGSNQPQHF; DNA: TGTGCCACCAGCACTTATACAGGGAGCAATCAGCCCCAGCATTTT